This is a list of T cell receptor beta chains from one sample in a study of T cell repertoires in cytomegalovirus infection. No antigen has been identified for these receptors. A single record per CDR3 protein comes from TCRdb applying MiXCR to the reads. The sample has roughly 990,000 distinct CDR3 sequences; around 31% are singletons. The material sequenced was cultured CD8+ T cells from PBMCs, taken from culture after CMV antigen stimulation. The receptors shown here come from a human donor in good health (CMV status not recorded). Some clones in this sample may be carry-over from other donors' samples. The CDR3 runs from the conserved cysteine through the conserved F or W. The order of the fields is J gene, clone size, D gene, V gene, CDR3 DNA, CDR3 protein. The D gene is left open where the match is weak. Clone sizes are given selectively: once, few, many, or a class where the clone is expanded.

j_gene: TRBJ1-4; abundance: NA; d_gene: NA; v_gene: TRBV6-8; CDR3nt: TGTGCCAGCAGCCCCCTACCGGGACTGACCAATGAAAAACTGTTTTTT; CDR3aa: CASSPLPGLTNEKLFF
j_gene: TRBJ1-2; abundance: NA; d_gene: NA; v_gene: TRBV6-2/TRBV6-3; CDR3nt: TGTGCCAGCAGTCCCTTAGGACAATCTATCTATGGCTACACCTTC; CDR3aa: CASSPLGQSIYGYTF
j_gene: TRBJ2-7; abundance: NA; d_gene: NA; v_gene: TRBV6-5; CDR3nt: TGTGCCAGCAGTCCCCAGGACGGACGCCTCTACGAGCAGTACTTC; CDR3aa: CASSPQDGRLYEQYF
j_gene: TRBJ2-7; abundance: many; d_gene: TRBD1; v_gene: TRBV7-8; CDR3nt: TGTGCCAGCAGCTTGACAGGGGTCCACGAGCAGTACTTC; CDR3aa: CASSLTGVHEQYF
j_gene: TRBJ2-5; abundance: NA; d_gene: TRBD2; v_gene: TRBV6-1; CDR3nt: TGTGCCAGCAGTTACCCGGGACTAGCGGGGGGTCTTTGGGAGACCCAGTACTTC; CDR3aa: CASSYPGLAGGLWETQYF
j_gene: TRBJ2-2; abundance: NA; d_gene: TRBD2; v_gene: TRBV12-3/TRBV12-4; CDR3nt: TGTGCCAGCAGCCCTACTAGCGGTCGGGAGCTGTTTTTT; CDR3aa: CASSPTSGRELFF
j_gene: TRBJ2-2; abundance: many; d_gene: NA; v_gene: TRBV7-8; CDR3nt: TGTGCCAGCAGCCCCGGCAGGGAGCTGTTTTTT; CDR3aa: CASSPGRELFF
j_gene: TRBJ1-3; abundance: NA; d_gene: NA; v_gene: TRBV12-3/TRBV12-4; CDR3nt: TGTGCCAGCAGTCGTGCGGGGGGAACTGGAAACACCATATATTTT; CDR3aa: CASSRAGGTGNTIYF
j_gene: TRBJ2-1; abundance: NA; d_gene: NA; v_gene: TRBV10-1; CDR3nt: TGCGCCAGCAGTGGCACTAACTCCTACAATGAGCAGTTCTTC; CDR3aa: CASSGTNSYNEQFF
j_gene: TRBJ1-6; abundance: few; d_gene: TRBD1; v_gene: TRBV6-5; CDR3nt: TGTGCCAGCAGTTACGACAGGGCTTATAATTCACCCCTCCACTTT; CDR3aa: CASSYDRAYNSPLHF
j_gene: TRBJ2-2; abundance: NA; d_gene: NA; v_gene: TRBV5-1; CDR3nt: TGCGCCAGCAGACAGGGTGGCGGCGGGGAGCTGTTTTTT; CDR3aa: CASRQGGGGELFF
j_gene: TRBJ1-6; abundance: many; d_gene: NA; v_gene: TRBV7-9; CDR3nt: TGTGCCAGCAGCCAAAATAATTCACCCCTCCACTTT; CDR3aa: CASSQNNSPLHF
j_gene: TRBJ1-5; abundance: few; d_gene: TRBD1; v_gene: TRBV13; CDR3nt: TGTGCCAGCAGCCGAGGTACAGGGGAGTTTCAGCCCCAGCATTTT; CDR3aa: CASSRGTGEFQPQHF
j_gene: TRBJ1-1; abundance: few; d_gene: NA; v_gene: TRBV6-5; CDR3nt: TGTGCCAGCAAAAACCGCGGGGGGAACACTGAAGCTTTCTTT; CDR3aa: CASKNRGGNTEAFF
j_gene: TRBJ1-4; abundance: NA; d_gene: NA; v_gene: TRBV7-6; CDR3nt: TGTGTCAGCAGCTCCTGGTCCGGTGATGAAAAACTGTTTTTT; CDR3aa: CVSSSWSGDEKLFF
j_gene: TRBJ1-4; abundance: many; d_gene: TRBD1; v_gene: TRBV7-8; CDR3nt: TGTGCCAGCAGCCGGGACAGGACGAATGAAAAACTGTTTTTT; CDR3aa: CASSRDRTNEKLFF
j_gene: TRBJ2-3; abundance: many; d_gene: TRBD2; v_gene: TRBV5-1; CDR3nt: TGCGCCAGCAGCTTGGGCTTCGGGAGGGAGGGCACAGATACGCAGTATTTT; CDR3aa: CASSLGFGREGTDTQYF
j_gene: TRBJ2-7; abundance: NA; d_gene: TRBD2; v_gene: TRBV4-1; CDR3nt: TGTGCCAGCAGCCAAGTCGTTGGGGGGGATTACGAGCAGTACTTC; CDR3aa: CASSQVVGGDYEQYF
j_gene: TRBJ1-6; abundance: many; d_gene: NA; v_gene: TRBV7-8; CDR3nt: TGTGCCAGCAGCCAAACTGGACAGAGGAATAATTCACCCCTCCACTTT; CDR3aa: CASSQTGQRNNSPLHF
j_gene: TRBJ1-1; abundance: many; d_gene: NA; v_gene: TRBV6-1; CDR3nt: TGTGCCAGCACCCCGAGTATAGCTGAAGCTTTCTTT; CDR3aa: CASTPSIAEAFF
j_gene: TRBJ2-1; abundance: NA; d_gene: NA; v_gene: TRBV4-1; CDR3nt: TGCGCCAGCAGCCAAGAGCGACAGTCCTACAATGAGCAGTTCTTC; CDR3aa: CASSQERQSYNEQFF
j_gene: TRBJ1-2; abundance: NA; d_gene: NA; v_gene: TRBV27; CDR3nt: TGTGCCAGCAACCGAGATCCCTCGGCGGGCTTCGGATACACCTTC; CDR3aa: CASNRDPSAGFGYTF
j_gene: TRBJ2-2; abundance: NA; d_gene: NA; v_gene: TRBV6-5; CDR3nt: TGTGCCAGCAGTTACTCACAGGGTTATTACACCGGGGAGCTGTTTTTT; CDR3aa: CASSYSQGYYTGELFF
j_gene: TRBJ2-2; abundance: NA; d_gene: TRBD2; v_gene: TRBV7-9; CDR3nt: TGTGCCAGCAACAAAACCGGGACTAGCGGGGGGGCCTACACCGGGGAGCTGTTTTTT; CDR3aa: CASNKTGTSGGAYTGELFF
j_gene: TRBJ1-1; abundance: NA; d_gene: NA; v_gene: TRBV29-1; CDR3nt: TGCAGCGTTGGGTGGGGCAGGACTGAAGCTTTCTTT; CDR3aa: CSVGWGRTEAFF
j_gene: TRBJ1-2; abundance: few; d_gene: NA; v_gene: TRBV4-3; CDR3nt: TGCGCCAGCAGCCAAGAACCTACGGCAGGGAAAGTCGGCTACACCTTC; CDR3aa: CASSQEPTAGKVGYTF
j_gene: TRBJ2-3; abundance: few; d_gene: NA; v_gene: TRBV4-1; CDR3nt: TGCGCCACCGAGGGGTCTGATACGCAGTATTTT; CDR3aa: CATEGSDTQYF
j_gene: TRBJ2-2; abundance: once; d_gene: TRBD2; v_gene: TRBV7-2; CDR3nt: TGTGCCAGCAGCTTATGGACAAACCCGGGACTAGCGGGGGGGGCGGCGAACACCGGGGAGCTGTTTTTT; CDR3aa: CASSLWTNPGLAGGAANTGELFF
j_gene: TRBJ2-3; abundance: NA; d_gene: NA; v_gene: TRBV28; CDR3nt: TGTGCCAGCAGGTTACGGGACACGGGAGTTCATACGCAGTATTTT; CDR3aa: CASRLRDTGVHTQYF
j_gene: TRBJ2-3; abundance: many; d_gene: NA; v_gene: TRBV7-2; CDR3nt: TGTGCCAGCAGCTTAGGCTCACCCCCCTCTAGCACAGATACGCAGTATTTT; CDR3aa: CASSLGSPPSSTDTQYF
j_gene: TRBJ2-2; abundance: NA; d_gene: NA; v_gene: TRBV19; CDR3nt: TGTGCCAGTAGTCTTCACGAGGCCGGGGAGCTGTTTTTT; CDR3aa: CASSLHEAGELFF
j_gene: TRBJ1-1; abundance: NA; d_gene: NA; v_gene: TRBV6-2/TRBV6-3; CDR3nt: TGTGCCAGCAGTTACATTTCCCCGGAGCTTTTAAACACTGAAGCTTTCTTT; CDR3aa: CASSYISPELLNTEAFF
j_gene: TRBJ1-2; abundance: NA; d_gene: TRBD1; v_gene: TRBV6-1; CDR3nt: TGTGCCAGCAGTCCCCTACCTGGGTCCGGGACAGGGGGCTCTAACTATGGCTACACCTTC; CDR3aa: CASSPLPGSGTGGSNYGYTF
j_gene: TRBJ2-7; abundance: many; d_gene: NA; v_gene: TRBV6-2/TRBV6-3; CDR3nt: TGTGCCAGCAGTTTCACGCGCCTATACGAGCAGTACTTC; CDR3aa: CASSFTRLYEQYF
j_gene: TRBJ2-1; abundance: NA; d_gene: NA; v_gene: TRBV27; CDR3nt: TGTGCCAGCCAGGGCCCTTACAATGAGCAGTTCTTC; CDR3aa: CASQGPYNEQFF
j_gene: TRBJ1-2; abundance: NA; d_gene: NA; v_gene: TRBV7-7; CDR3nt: TGTGCTAGCAGCTTAGCGCGAAGGTCTAACTATGGCTACACCTTC; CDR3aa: CASSLARRSNYGYTF
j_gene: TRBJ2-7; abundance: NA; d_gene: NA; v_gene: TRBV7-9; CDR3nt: TGTGCCAGCAGCTCCTCTATTGACAGAGCCTTTTACGAGCAGTACTTC; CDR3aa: CASSSSIDRAFYEQYF
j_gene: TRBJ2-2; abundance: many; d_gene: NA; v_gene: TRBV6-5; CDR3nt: TGTGCCAGCAGTTACTCAGGAGGCGGCGGGGAGCTGTTTTTT; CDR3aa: CASSYSGGGGELFF
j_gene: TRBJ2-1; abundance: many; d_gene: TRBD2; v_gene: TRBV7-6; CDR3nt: TGTGCCAGCAGCAACGCGGGGGAAACTTACAATGAGCAGTTCTTC; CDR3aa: CASSNAGETYNEQFF
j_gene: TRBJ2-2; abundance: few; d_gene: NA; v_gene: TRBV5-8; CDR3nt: TGTGCCAGCAGTTTTATAGTCGGGGAGCTGTTTTTT; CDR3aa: CASSFIVGELFF
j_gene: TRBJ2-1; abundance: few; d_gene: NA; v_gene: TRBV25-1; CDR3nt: TGTGCCAGCAGTGACCCATCATTGAATGAGCAGTTCTTC; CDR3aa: CASSDPSLNEQFF